Below are 20 T cell receptor beta chains sequenced from a single sample in a study of Graves' ophthalmopathy and Graves' hyperthyroidism. The sequenced template was RNA, covering the TCR beta CDR3 region. RT-PCR was first run with HTBI primers, then multiplex PCR in a second round. MiXCR, applied by TCRdb to the multiplex PCR reads, yields one record per CDR3 protein. The sample yields approximately 540,000 distinct CDR3 sequences, under 45% seen once. Sequencing used peripheral blood or thyroid tissue (not recorded which). Every receptor here comes from an adult man with Graves' hyperthyroidism.

The chain recombines TRBV27 with TRBJ2-5; the D gene is possibly TRBD1 (6 bases). Germline V gene data show CDR1 as MNHEY and CDR2 as SMNVEV (reference sequence). This CDR3 is 14 amino acids long. V was clipped by 2 bases and J by 2 bases, with 9 bases between them. The CDR3 region has the DNA TGTGCCAGCAGTTTAACAGGGATTCAAGAGACCCAGTACTTC. Its translation is CASSLTGIQETQYF.

This clonotype was recorded once. The chain carries TRBV7-2 and TRBJ2-5; tentatively, D is TRBD2 (7 bases). V shed 5 bases and J shed 5 bases, with 15 bases lying between them. The CDR3 covers 14 residues. Germline V CDR1 and CDR2: SGHTA, FQGNSA. The CDR3: CASSPAGARETQYF. Written as DNA, the CDR3 is TGTGCCAGCAGCCCCGCGGGGGCTCGCGAGACCCAGTACTTC.

CDR3 in amino acids: CASSVGPGKEYGYTF. The CDR3 DNA is TGTGCCAGCAGCGTAGGCCCGGGGAAGGAGTATGGCTACACCTTC. The genes are TRBV9 and TRBJ1-2; D call uncertain. Germline V lookup: CDR1 SGDLS, CDR2 YYNGEE. The CDR3 length is 15 residues. Trimming took off 0 bases at V and 5 bases at J, with 14 bases between the two ends. Variable domain in full (rest from reference TRBV9 and TRBJ1-2): DSGVTQTPKHLITATGQRVTLRCSPRSGDLSVYWYQQSLDQGLQFLIQYYNGEERAKGNILERFSAQQFPDLHSELNLSSLELGDSALYFCASSVGPGKEYGYTFGSGTRLTVV.

This clonotype was counted at least ten times. V is TRBV7-6 and J is TRBJ1-5; the D is unclear. Germline-derived CDR1 and CDR2 are SGHVS and FNYEAQ. The CDR3 totals 15 residues. Trimming took off 5 bases at V and 0 bases at J, with 11 bases between the two ends. The CDR3 spells CASSPHPDSNQPQHF. The CDR3 region has the DNA TGTGCCAGCAGCCCTCACCCCGATAGCAATCAGCCCCAGCATTTT.

In regard to this clonotype: This may come from a read error, since a much larger clone is one base off. V and J are TRBV29-1 and TRBJ1-2, with D uncertain. V was pared by 3 bases and J by 0 bases, with 11 bases between. The CDR3 extends over 14 amino acids. Germline-derived CDR1 and CDR2 are SQVTM and ANQGSEA. Here the CDR3 DNA reads TGCAGCGTTGAGAGACACAGAACTAACTATGGCTACACCTTC. Its protein product is CSVERHRTNYGYTF.

As to this clonotype: This may be a read error, as it is one base from a much larger clone. It is unclear where the CDR3 begins or ends on the DNA, so no DNA is shown, and the CDR3 is as TCRdb lists it. The chain couples TRBV2 to TRBJ1-2; the D call of TRBD1 is as the table states it, not checked on the DNA. With termini counted, the CDR3 has 15 amino acids. CDR1 and CDR2 (germline): SNHLY, FYNNEI. The CDR3 sequence: CASSAGTEPFYGCTF.

This clonotype came up many times. V is TRBV13 and J is TRBJ1-2, with a tentative D call TRBD1 (5 bases). V dropped 4 bases and J dropped 6 bases, with 21 bases sitting between them. Per germline, CDR1 PRHDT and CDR2 FYEKMQ (reference sequence). This CDR3 is 16 amino acids long. CDR3 residues: CASSSPIIRERDGYTF. In DNA, the CDR3 is TGTGCCAGCAGCTCGCCAATCATCAGGGAAAGAGATGGCTACACCTTC.

The rearrangement uses TRBV7-9 and TRBJ2-5; 7 bases agree with TRBD2. Losses at the gene ends were 5 bases for V and 5 bases for J; bases not matched to a gene: 5. Germline CDR1 and CDR2: SEHNR and FQNEAQ (reference sequence). CDR3 length equals 13 residues. CDR3 bases: TGTGCCAGCAGCGGGAGGGCCGGGGAGACCCAGTACTTC. Translated: CASSGRAGETQYF.

CDR3 sequence reads: CAISESWELFF. Written as DNA, the CDR3 is TGTGCCATCAGTGAGTCTTGGGAGCTGTTTTTT. J is TRBJ2-2 and V is TRBV10-3; D is unresolved. In germline, CDR1 is ENHRY, CDR2 SYGVKD. This CDR3 region has 11 residues. The germline V and J ends were trimmed by 0 bases and 9 bases, with 2 bases remaining between them.

This clonotype occurred many times. The V and J genes are TRBV4-2 and TRBJ2-7; tentatively, D is TRBD2 (7 bases). V was trimmed by 3 bases and J by 6 bases, leaving 15 bases between them. Germline V CDR1 and CDR2: LGHNA, YNFKEQ. This CDR3 contains 14 residues. In nucleotides, the CDR3 is TGTGCCAGCAGCCAGTGGGGGGGCCGGGGCGAGCAGTACTTC. It codes for CASSQWGGRGEQYF.

This clonotype was detected a few times. This chain links TRBV15 with TRBJ2-7, with 7 nucleotides matching TRBD2. The CDR3 extends over 14 amino acids. Germline trimming cut 0 bases from V and 7 bases from J; bases unmatched to any gene: 6. Germline assignment: CDR1 LNHNV and CDR2 YYDKDF (reference sequence). CDR3 loop: CATSRDGGNNEQYF. The CDR3 nucleotides read TGTGCCACCAGCAGAGACGGGGGGAACAATGAGCAGTACTTC. The full variable domain, in which reference TRBV15 and TRBJ2-7 provide the parts outside the CDR3, is DAMVIQNPRYQVTQFGKPVTLSCSQTLNHNVMYWYQQKSSQAPKLLFHYYDKDFNNEADTPDNFQSRRPNTSFCFLDIRSPGLGDTAMYLCATSRDGGNNEQYFGPGTRLTVT.

The chain couples TRBV20-1 to TRBJ2-7; the D is unclear. CDR1 DFQATT and CDR2 SNEGSKA come from the germline V gene (reference sequence). The V end was cut by 3 bases, the J end by 7 bases, with 13 bases between. The CDR3 contains 12 residues. The CDR3 is CSARDDPMEQYF. CDR3 coding DNA: TGCAGTGCTAGGGACGATCCCATGGAGCAGTACTTC.

The genes are TRBV7-9 and TRBJ2-2; the match to TRBD2 covers 8 bases. The CDR3 spans 17 residues. Germline trimming cut 5 bases from V and 3 bases from J; bases unmatched to any gene: 11. Germline V lookup: CDR1 SEHNR, CDR2 FQNEAQ (reference sequence). For the CDR3, the DNA is TGTGCCAGCAGCGACGGGGGGGACCCCGTTTACACCGGGGAGCTGTTTTTT. Translating gives CASSDGGDPVYTGELFF.

This clonotype was detected ten times or more. The rearrangement joins TRBV2 to TRBJ2-7; D gene uncertain. Germline V gives CDR1 SNHLY, CDR2 FYNNEI. The V and J ends lost 4 bases and 6 bases respectively, with 4 bases between them. The CDR3 is 10 amino acids. CDR3 coding DNA: TGTGCCAGCAGTGCGGGCGAGCAGTACTTC. As protein: CASSAGEQYF.

On this clonotype: A junction boundary mismatches the germline segment, possibly from a read error. This chain connects TRBV5-4 to TRBJ1-1; 7 bases match TRBD1. CDR3 size: 14 residues. Germline CDR1 reads SGHNT; CDR2 reads YYREEE (reference sequence). CDR3 nucleotide sequence: TGTGCCAGCAGTTTGGCAGGGGGTGGGGCTGAAGCTTTCTTT. Translating it yields CASSLAGGGAEAFF. Filled out from reference TRBV5-4 and TRBJ1-1, the complete variable domain reads ETGVTQSPTHLIKTRGQQVTLRCSSQSGHNTVSWYQQALGQGPQFIFQYYREEENGRGNFPPRFSGLQFPNYSSELNVNALELDDSALYLCASSLAGGGAEAFFGQGTRLTVV.

The chain employs TRBV2 and TRBJ1-2; D unresolved. Trimming took off 2 bases at V and 3 bases at J, with 7 bases between the two ends. The CDR3 consists of 13 residues. Per the germline V gene, CDR1 is SNHLY and CDR2 is FYNNEI. This CDR3 reads CASSEWGDYGYTF. DNA for the CDR3: TGTGCCAGCAGTGAATGGGGAGACTATGGCTACACCTTC.

As regards this clonotype: At one end, the junction sequence differs from germline, possibly due to a read error. The chain uses TRBV7-9 and TRBJ1-5; D may be TRBD1 (6 bases). Germline V gene data show CDR1 as SEHNR and CDR2 as FQNEAQ (reference sequence). The CDR3 length is 14 residues. This CDR3 is CASSLGQPNQPRHF. CDR3 DNA: TGTGCCAGCAGCCTAGGACAGCCTAATCAGCCCCGGCATTTT.

This clonotype was seen only once. The chain is built from TRBV7-2 and TRBJ2-7, with 9 nucleotides matching TRBD2. After removal of 1 base from V and 6 bases from J, the junction contained 4 bases not matched to a gene. Per the germline V gene, CDR1 is SGHTA and CDR2 is FQGNSA. This CDR3 spans 14 amino acids. The CDR3 here is CASSLVAGGVEQYF. As DNA, the CDR3 is TGTGCCAGCAGCTTAGTTGCGGGAGGGGTCGAGCAGTACTTC.

This chain connects TRBV12-3 or TRBV12-4 to TRBJ1-4; 7 bases align to TRBD1. The ends lost 5 bases at V and 3 bases at J; junction bases unmatched: 3. The CDR3 is 14 residues long. CDR3: CASSIGTANEKLFF. CDR3 nucleotides: TGTGCCAGCAGTATAGGGACAGCTAATGAAAAACTGTTTTTT.

About this clonotype itself: A much more abundant neighbour one base away suggests this may be a read error. J is TRBJ1-2 and V is TRBV11-1; 8 nucleotides line up with TRBD1. The CDR3 is 15 residues long. Looked up from germline, CDR1 is SGHAT and CDR2 is FQDESV (reference sequence). The V and J ends lost 6 bases and 3 bases, in that order; junction bases with no gene match: 9. CDR3 in amino acids: CASSYPGTGDYGYTF. For the CDR3, the DNA is TGTGCCAGCAGTTACCCGGGGACAGGCGACTATGGCTACACCTTC.